Below are 18 T cell receptor beta chains sequenced from a single sample in a study of T cell changes during pregnancy in multiple sclerosis. The assay was immunoSEQ multiplex PCR, and TCRdb's table has in-frame clones only and misses some. The sample records 60,000 to 85,000 clones, approximately 94% being singletons. This sample comprised peripheral blood, obtained in the third trimester of pregnancy. These receptors all come from a female donor with multiple sclerosis, enrolled in a pregnancy study.

Here the CDR3 reads CASSFSGGSNEQYF. The DNA of the CDR3 is TGTGCCAGCAGTTTTAGCGGGGGGAGCAACGAGCAGTACTTC. This chain links TRBV6-6 with TRBJ2-7, with 10 bases lining up with TRBD2. Per the germline V gene, CDR1 is MNHNY and CDR2 is SVGAGI (reference sequence). This CDR3 spans 14 amino acids. J gave up 5 bases and V 4 bases, and 5 bases lay outside the gene matches.

This chain connects TRBV6-1 to TRBJ1-2; weak D call: TRBD1 (5 bases). The CDR3 has 16 residues. V was cut by 2 bases and J by 3 bases, with 16 bases left in between. Germline assignment: CDR1 MNHNS and CDR2 SASEGT. The CDR3 protein is CASSEIGQGSHYGYTF. CDR3 nucleotide sequence: TGTGCCAGCAGTGAAATAGGTCAGGGATCGCACTATGGCTACACCTTC.

The rearrangement links TRBV6-4 to TRBJ1-2; 7 positions match TRBD1. Germline CDR1 reads MRHNA; CDR2 reads SNTAGT. The V and J ends lost 2 bases and 5 bases, in that order; junction bases with no gene match: 8. This CDR3 region has 15 residues. CDR3 loop: CASSDTGQALYGYTF. Here the CDR3 DNA reads TGTGCCAGCAGTGACACTGGACAGGCCTTATATGGCTACACCTTC.

This chain links TRBV19 with TRBJ2-5; TRBD2 agrees at 11 bases. This CDR3 has 17 residues. The J segment lost 7 bases and the V segment lost 5 bases, leaving 15 bases of the junction unmatched. Germline loops: CDR1 LNHDA, CDR2 SQIVND (reference sequence). DNA of the CDR3: TGTGCCAGTAGTCCGCGTCCCTTAGCGGGGGGGCCAGGGACCCAGTACTTC. Translating it yields CASSPRPLAGGPGTQYF.

The J gene is TRBJ2-1, the V gene TRBV15; 15 bases are a match to TRBD2. J was trimmed by 5 bases and V by 5 bases; bases with no gene match: 7. In germline, CDR1 is LNHNV, CDR2 YYDKDF (reference sequence). This CDR3 spans 17 amino acids. CDR3 residues: CATSALRTSGGDNEQFF. CDR3 DNA sequence: TGTGCCACCAGCGCCCTCAGGACTAGCGGGGGGGACAATGAGCAGTTCTTC.

The count of this clone is one. The V call is TRBV7-9, the J call TRBJ2-3, with D possibly being TRBD1 (6 bases). The CDR3 runs 15 residues. Germline V CDR1 and CDR2: SEHNR, FQNEAQ (reference sequence). V lost 0 bases, J lost 3 bases, and 10 bases lay in between. CDR3 amino acids: CASSLARGWTDTQYF. CDR3 nucleotides: TGTGCCAGCAGCTTAGCAAGGGGGTGGACAGATACGCAGTATTTT.

In DNA form, the CDR3 reads TGTGCCAGCCACACAAGGGACAGGGTATCATACGAGCAGTACTTC. Translating it yields CASHTRDRVSYEQYF. J is TRBJ2-7 and V is TRBV6-5; TRBD1 matches at 9 bases. There are 15 residues in the CDR3. Germline V gives CDR1 MNHEY, CDR2 SVGAGI. V was clipped by 8 bases and J by 4 bases; unmatched bases: 12.

The rearrangement uses TRBV5-5 and TRBJ1-5, with D perhaps TRBD1 (6 bases). V lost 4 bases, J lost 7 bases, and 9 bases lay in between. CDR1 and CDR2 (germline): SGHKS, YYEKEE (reference sequence). The CDR3 is made up of 12 amino acids. The CDR3 protein is CASSEGQQPQHF. CDR3 nucleotide sequence: TGTGCCAGCAGCGAAGGACAGCAGCCCCAGCATTTT.

This chain uses TRBV30 with TRBJ1-2, with 7 nucleotides matching TRBD1. Trimming at V came to 8 bases and at J to 7 bases, leaving 10 bases not matched to a gene. This CDR3 contains 12 residues. CDR1 is GTSNPN, CDR2 SVGIG, per germline (reference sequence). The DNA of the CDR3 is TGTGCCGGTCAGGACAGGTTCGGTGGCTACACCTTC. It specifies CAGQDRFGGYTF.

The chain employs TRBV25-1 and TRBJ2-7, with D possibly TRBD1 on 6 matching bases. Germline-derived CDR1 and CDR2 are MGHDK and SYGVNS. Trimming stripped 3 bases from V and 0 bases from J, with 9 bases between. The CDR3 is made up of 14 amino acids. The CDR3 coding sequence is TGTGCCAGCAGTGATCAGGGGACCTCCTACGAGCAGTACTTC. Amino acid sequence: CASSDQGTSYEQYF.

The chain has TRBV6-4 and TRBJ2-5, with 7 bases lining up with TRBD2. The CDR3 consists of 15 residues. V lost 6 bases to trimming and J lost 5 bases; unmatched junction nucleotides: 12. Per germline, CDR1 MRHNA and CDR2 SNTAGT. CDR3 DNA: TGTGCCAGCAGGACAGCTCGGGGGGACCGGGAGACCCAGTACTTC. Translated, it gives CASRTARGDRETQYF.

The genes are TRBV7-9 and TRBJ1-5; D gene ambiguous. The CDR3 sequence is 15 residues long. CDR1 and CDR2 (germline): SEHNR, FQNEAQ (reference sequence). Trimming shortened V by 1 base and J by 2 bases, and 9 bases separated the two germline ends. DNA for the CDR3: TGTGCCAGCAGCTTAGGAGCCGGGGGCAATCAGCCCCAGCATTTT. As protein: CASSLGAGGNQPQHF. Full variable domain (missing parts from reference TRBV7-9 and TRBJ1-5): DTGVSQNPRHKITKRGQNVTFRCDPISEHNRLYWYRQTLGQGPEFLTYFQNEAQLEKSRLLSDRFSAERPKGSFSTLEIQRTEQGDSAMYLCASSLGAGGNQPQHFGDGTRLSIL.

Written as DNA, the CDR3 is TGCGCCAGCAGTGCTAGCGGGGGGGCCTACAATGAGCAGTTCTTC. Encoded protein: CASSASGGAYNEQFF. The chain links TRBV10-2 to TRBJ2-1; 12 nucleotides line up with TRBD2. Germline CDR1 reads WSHSY; CDR2 reads SAAADI. CDR3 length equals 15 residues. V dropped 4 bases and J dropped 2; count of bases not matched to a gene: 0.

The chain couples TRBV9 to TRBJ2-1; TRBD1 is a possible D gene (6 bases). V lost 0 bases to trimming and J lost 6 bases, with 7 bases between them. Germline V gives CDR1 SGDLS, CDR2 YYNGEE. The length of the CDR3 is 13 residues. DNA for the CDR3: TGTGCCAGCAGCGTAGGAGGGGGCAATGAGCAGTTCTTC. It translates to CASSVGGGNEQFF.

This sequence joins TRBV7-2 and TRBJ2-3, with a weak D call TRBD2 (6 bases). The CDR3 is 14 residues long. The germline V and J ends were trimmed by 0 bases and 8 bases, with 12 bases remaining between them. CDR1 and CDR2 from the germline V gene are SGHTA and FQGNSA. The CDR3 loop is CASSLALGGSTQYF. Here the CDR3 DNA reads TGTGCCAGCAGCTTAGCGCTAGGAGGGTCTACGCAGTATTTT.

The V gene is TRBV9, the J gene TRBJ1-1; TRBD1 matches 7 bases. The V and J ends lost 4 bases and 8 bases, in that order; junction bases with no gene match: 8. The CDR3 spans 13 residues. Germline V gene lookup returns CDR1 SGDLS and CDR2 YYNGEE. DNA for the CDR3: TGTGCCAGCAGCCCCATTGGCAGGGGGGAAGCTTTCTTT. Translation gives CASSPIGRGEAFF. Complete variable domain (other parts from reference TRBV9 and TRBJ1-1): DSGVTQTPKHLITATGQRVTLRCSPRSGDLSVYWYQQSLDQGLQFLIQYYNGEERAKGNILERFSAQQFPDLHSELNLSSLELGDSALYFCASSPIGRGEAFFGQGTRLTVV.

The CDR3 here is CASSRYYQGMASAFF. CDR3 nucleotides: TGTGCCAGCAGCCGATATTATCAGGGTATGGCCTCCGCTTTCTTT. The rearrangement links TRBV13 to TRBJ1-1, with D perhaps matching TRBD1 (5 bases). This CDR3 contains 15 residues. Germline V gene sequence: CDR1 PRHDT, CDR2 FYEKMQ (reference sequence). Trimming removed 5 bases from V and 11 bases from J, with 24 bases in between. Variable domain in full (rest from reference TRBV13 and TRBJ1-1): AAGVIQSPRHLIKEKRETATLKCYPIPRHDTVYWYQQGPGQDPQFLISFYEKMQSDKGSIPDRFSAQQFSDYHSELNMSSLELGDSALYFCASSRYYQGMASAFFGQGTRLTVV.

J is TRBJ2-4 and V is TRBV4-3, with 8 bases lining up with TRBD2. CDR3 length equals 16 residues. V was pared by 3 bases and J by 3 bases, with 7 bases of the junction left unmatched. Per germline, CDR1 LGHNA and CDR2 YSLEER. The DNA for the CDR3 is TGCGCCAGCAGCCAGGCCGGGGGGGCCCTCAAAAACATTCAGTACTTC. This translates into CASSQAGGALKNIQYF.